This TCR beta chain was obtained from a study of identical twins. In its sample, this clonotype was seen a few times. Its antigen remains unknown. V dropped 1 base and J dropped 5 bases, with 15 bases sitting between them. This CDR3 has 15 amino acids. The germline gives CDR1 DFQATT, CDR2 SNEGSKA (reference sequence). A single record per CDR3 protein comes from TCRdb applying MiXCR to the 5' RACE reads. Of 540,000 or so distinct CDR3 sequences listed, about 20% are singletons. Study results and limitations: The abundant beta clonotypes from cord blood had fewer insertions, and memory repertoires had none of this.

These data were also filed under a second study, of yellow fever vaccine responses in identical twins.

The sample comprised CD4+ T cells sorted from blood. The chain is built from TRBV20-1 and TRBJ1-5, with a weak D call TRBD1 (5 bases). This sequence was found in a woman under 30 in good health. The CDR3 loop is CSARGSRDYDQPQHF. In DNA form, the CDR3 reads TGCAGTGCTAGAGGAAGCAGGGACTACGATCAGCCCCAGCATTTT.